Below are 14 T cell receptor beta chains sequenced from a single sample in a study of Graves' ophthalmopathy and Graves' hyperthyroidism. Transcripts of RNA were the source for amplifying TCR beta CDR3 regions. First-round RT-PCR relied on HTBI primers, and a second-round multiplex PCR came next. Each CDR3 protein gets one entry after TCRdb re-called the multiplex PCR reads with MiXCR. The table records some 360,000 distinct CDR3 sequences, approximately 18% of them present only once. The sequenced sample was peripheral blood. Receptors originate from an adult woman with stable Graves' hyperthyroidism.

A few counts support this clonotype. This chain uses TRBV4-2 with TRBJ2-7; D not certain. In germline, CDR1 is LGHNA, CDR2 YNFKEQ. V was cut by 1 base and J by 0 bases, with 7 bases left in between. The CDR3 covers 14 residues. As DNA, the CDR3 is TGTGCCAGCAGCCAAGTTTCGAGCTCCTACGAGCAGTACTTC. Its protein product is CASSQVSSSYEQYF.

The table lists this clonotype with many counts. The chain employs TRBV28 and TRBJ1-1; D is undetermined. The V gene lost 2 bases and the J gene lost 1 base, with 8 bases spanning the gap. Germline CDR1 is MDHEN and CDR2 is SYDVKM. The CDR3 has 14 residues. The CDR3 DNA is TGTGCCAGCAGTTTACCGTCCGGGAACACTGAAGCTTTCTTT. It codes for CASSLPSGNTEAFF.

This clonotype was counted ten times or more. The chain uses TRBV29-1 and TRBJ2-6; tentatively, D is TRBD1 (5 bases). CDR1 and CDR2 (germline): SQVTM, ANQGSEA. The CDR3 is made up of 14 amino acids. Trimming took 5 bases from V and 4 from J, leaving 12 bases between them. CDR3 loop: CSVFSGSGANVLTF. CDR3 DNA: TGCAGCGTTTTCTCAGGGTCCGGGGCCAACGTCCTGACTTTC.

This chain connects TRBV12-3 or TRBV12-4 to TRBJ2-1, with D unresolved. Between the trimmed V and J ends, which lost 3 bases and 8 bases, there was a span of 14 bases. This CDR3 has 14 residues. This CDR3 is CASSFRLVKDEQFF. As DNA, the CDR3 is TGTGCCAGCAGTTTCCGTCTAGTTAAAGATGAGCAGTTCTTC.

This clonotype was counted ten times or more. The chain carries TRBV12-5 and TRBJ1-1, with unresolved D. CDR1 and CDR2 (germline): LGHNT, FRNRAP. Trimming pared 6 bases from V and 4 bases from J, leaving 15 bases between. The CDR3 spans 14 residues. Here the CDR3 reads CASGLSPSGTEAFF. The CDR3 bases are TGTGCTAGTGGCTTGTCCCCTTCGGGCACTGAAGCTTTCTTT.

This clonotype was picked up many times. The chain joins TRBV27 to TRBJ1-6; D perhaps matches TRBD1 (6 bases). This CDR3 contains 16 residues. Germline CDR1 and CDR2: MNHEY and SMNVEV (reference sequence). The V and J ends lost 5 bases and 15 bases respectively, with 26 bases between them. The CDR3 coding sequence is TGTGCCAGCAGTCCCGGGACAAAACTGGCTCTGGAATTCCTCCACTTT. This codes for CASSPGTKLALEFLHF.

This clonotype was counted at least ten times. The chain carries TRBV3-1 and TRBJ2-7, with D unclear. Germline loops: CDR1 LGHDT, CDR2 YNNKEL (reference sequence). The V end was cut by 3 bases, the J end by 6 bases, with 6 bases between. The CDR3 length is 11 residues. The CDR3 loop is CASSHYREQYF. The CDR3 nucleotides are TGTGCCAGCAGCCACTATCGCGAGCAGTACTTC.

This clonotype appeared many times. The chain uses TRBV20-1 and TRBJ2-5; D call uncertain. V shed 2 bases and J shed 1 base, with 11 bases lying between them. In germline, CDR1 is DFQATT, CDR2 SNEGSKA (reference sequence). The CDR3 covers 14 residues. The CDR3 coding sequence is TGCAGTGCTAGAAAAGAGACTCTCCAAGAGACCCAGTACTTC. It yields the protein CSARKETLQETQYF.

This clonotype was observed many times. CDR3 sequence (DNA): TGTGCCAGCAGATTAACAGGACCCTACGGGGAGCTGTTTTTT. Translation gives CASRLTGPYGELFF. The V call is TRBV27, the J call TRBJ2-2, with D perhaps matching TRBD1 (5 bases). The V gene lost 6 bases and the J gene lost 7 bases, with 15 bases spanning the gap. Germline CDR1 is MNHEY and CDR2 is SMNVEV (reference sequence). This CDR3 is 14 amino acids long.

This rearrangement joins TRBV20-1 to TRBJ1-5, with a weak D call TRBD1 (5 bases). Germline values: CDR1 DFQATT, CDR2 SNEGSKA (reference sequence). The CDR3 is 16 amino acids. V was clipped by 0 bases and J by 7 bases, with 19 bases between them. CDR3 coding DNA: TGCAGTGCTAGAGATCGGCGGGACGTTCCAAGGCAGCCCCAGCATTTT. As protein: CSARDRRDVPRQPQHF.

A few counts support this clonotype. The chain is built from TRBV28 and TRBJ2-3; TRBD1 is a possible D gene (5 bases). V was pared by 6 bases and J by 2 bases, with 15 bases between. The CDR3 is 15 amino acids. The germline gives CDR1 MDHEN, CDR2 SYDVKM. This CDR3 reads CASRTAKDYTDTQYF. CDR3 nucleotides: TGTGCCAGCAGGACAGCTAAGGATTACACAGATACGCAGTATTTT.

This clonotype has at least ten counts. The CDR3 loop reads CASRRRANQPQHF. The CDR3 DNA reads TGTGCCAGCAGGCGACGGGCCAATCAGCCCCAGCATTTT. This chain joins TRBV28 and TRBJ1-5; D gene uncertain. The CDR3 sequence is 13 residues long. From germline, CDR1 is MDHEN and CDR2 SYDVKM. Trimming took off 6 bases at V and 3 bases at J, with 9 bases between the two ends.

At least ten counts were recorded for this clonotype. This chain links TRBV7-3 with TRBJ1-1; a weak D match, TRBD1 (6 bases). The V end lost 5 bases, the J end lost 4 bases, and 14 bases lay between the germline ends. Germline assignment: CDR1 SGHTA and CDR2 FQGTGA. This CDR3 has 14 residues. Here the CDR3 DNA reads TGTGCCAGCAGCCTCAACGCAGGGGCCACTGAAGCTTTCTTT. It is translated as CASSLNAGATEAFF.

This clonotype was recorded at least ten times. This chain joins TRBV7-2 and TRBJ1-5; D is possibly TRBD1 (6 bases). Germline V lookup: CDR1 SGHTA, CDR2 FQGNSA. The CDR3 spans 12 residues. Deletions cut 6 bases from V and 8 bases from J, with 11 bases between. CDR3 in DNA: TGTGCCAGCAGGACCAGGGGTGAGCCCCAGCATTTT. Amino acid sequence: CASRTRGEPQHF. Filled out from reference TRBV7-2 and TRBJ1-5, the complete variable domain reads GAGVSQSPSNKVTEKGKDVELRCDPISGHTALYWYRQSLGQGLEFLIYFQGNSAPDKSGLPSDRFSAERTGGSVSTLTIQRTQQEDSAVYLCASRTRGEPQHFGDGTRLSIL.